This T cell receptor (beta chain) was sequenced during a study of blood T cells in healthy people across ages. Study outcomes and limitations: It was not known whether donors were CMV positive (a possible confounder of expanded clonotype changes). One million T cells yielded diversity estimates that were considered underestimates.

Through a sample-barcoded 5' primer and a J-beta primer mix, a second PCR was run for roughly 7 to 11 cycles. Each TCR beta cDNA got a 12-nucleotide random molecular identifier. Using its own MiXCR run on the 5' RACE reads, TCRdb lists one record per CDR3 protein. Altogether about 730,000 distinct CDR3 sequences are present, approximately 39% being singletons, with the ten largest covering more than 20%. As for this clonotype: Its antigen remains unidentified.

This TCR came from a woman aged 60-75 years in good health. Sequencing was done on a sample of blood.

The CDR3 protein is CARGQGQGKLFF. CDR3 bases: TGTGCCAGAGGACAGGGACAGGGGAAACTGTTTTTT. This chain links TRBV2 with TRBJ1-4, with 10 nucleotides matching TRBD1. The V segment lost 9 bases and the J segment 11 bases; nucleotides outside the gene matches: 6. The CDR3 consists of 12 residues. Per the germline V gene, CDR1 is SNHLY and CDR2 is FYNNEI.